The 3 T cell receptor beta chains below come from one sample, sequenced in a study of blood T cell repertoires in COVID-19. Method: immunoSEQ multiplex PCR; TCRdb's copy keeps in-frame clones and lacks some. The table shows about 170,000 clones, with 83% occurring only once. Sequenced input: PBMCs or T cells enriched from blood (not recorded which). These receptors were obtained from a woman between 45 and 60 years old who had recovered from COVID-19.

V is TRBV29-1 and J is TRBJ1-2; a possible D gene is TRBD1 (5 bases). Trimming left V 3 bases short and J 2 bases short, with 10 bases between. The CDR3 runs to 13 residues. Per the germline V gene, CDR1 is SQVTM and CDR2 is ANQGSEA. CDR3: CSVDGRANYGYTF. The CDR3 DNA follows: TGCAGCGTTGACGGCAGGGCAAACTATGGCTACACCTTC.

The chain carries TRBV7-8 and TRBJ1-4, with 7 nucleotides matching TRBD1. Germline CDR1 is SGHVS and CDR2 is FQNEAQ. The CDR3 has 14 amino acids. Trimming cost V 5 bases and J 7 bases; bases outside gene matches: 7. CDR3 nucleotides: TGTGCCAGCAGCCACGACAGGGATCGTGAAAAACTGTTTTTT. Its protein is CASSHDRDREKLFF.

The genes are TRBV27 and TRBJ2-1, with 9 bases matching TRBD2. Germline assignment: CDR1 MNHEY and CDR2 SMNVEV (reference sequence). This CDR3 has 13 residues. V was pared by 5 bases and J by 6 bases, with 2 bases of the junction left unmatched. The CDR3 here is CASSLSGGNEQFF. The CDR3 DNA sequence: TGTGCCAGCAGTCTTAGCGGGGGCAATGAGCAGTTCTTC.